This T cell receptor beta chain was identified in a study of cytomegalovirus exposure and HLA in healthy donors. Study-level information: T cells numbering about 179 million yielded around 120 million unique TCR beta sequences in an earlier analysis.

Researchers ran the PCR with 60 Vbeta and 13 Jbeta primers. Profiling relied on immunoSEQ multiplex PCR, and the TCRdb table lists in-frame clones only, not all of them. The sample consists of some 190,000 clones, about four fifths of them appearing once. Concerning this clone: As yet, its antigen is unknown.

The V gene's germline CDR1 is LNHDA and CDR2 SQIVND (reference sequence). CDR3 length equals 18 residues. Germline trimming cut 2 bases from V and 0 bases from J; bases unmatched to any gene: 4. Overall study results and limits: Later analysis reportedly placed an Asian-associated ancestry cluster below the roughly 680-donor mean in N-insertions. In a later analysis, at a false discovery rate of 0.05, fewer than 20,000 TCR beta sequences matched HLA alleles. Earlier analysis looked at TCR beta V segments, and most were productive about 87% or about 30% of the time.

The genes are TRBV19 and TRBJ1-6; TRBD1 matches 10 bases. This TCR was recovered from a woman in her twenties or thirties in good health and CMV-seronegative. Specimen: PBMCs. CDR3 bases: TGTGCCAGTAGTATAAAGGGACAGGGGAGCTCCTATAATTCACCCCTCCACTTT. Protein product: CASSIKGQGSSYNSPLHF. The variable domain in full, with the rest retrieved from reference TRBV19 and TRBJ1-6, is DGGITQSPKYLFRKEGQNVTLSCEQNLNHDAMYWYRQDPGQGLRLIYYSQIVNDFQKGDIAEGYSVSREKKESFPLTVTSAQKNPTAFYLCASSIKGQGSSYNSPLHFGNGTRLTVT.